These 27 T cell receptor beta chains came from one sample sequenced in a study of blood T cell repertoires in COVID-19. Data came from immunoSEQ multiplex PCR; TCRdb stores just in-frame clones and leaves some out. The sample consists of 200,000 or so clones, approximately 90% of them appearing once. Source material: peripheral blood. These receptors originate from a man aged 55 to 69 with COVID-19, enrolled during active disease.

The chain links TRBV9 to TRBJ2-3, with TRBD2 matching 11 bases. This CDR3 contains 16 residues. CDR1 and CDR2 from the germline V gene are SGDLS and YYNGEE. Trimming removed 2 bases from V and 0 bases from J; junction bases left unmatched: 2. The CDR3 DNA reads as TGTGCCAGCAGCGTGTGGACTAGCGGGAGCACAGATACGCAGTATTTT. Translated, it gives CASSVWTSGSTDTQYF.

This sequence joins TRBV9 and TRBJ2-1; D may be TRBD1 (5 bases). V lost 0 bases and J lost 7, with 14 bases in between. The CDR3 runs 15 residues. CDR1 is SGDLS and CDR2 is YYNGEE in the germline V gene. This CDR3 reads CASSVGIREGNEQFF. The CDR3 DNA reads TGTGCCAGCAGCGTAGGTATCAGGGAAGGGAATGAGCAGTTCTTC.

This chain uses TRBV10-3 with TRBJ2-3; perhaps TRBD1 as D (5 bases). V was shortened by 6 bases and J by 1 base, with 23 bases between the two germline ends. The CDR3 runs 18 residues. CDR1 and CDR2 (germline): ENHRY, SYGVKD. This chain's CDR3 is CAIRGGRAPGGGTDTQYF. The CDR3 DNA reads as TGTGCCATCAGAGGTGGCAGGGCCCCTGGTGGCGGCACAGATACGCAGTATTTT.

The genes are TRBV19 and TRBJ1-5; tentative D call: TRBD1 (6 bases). Per germline, CDR1 LNHDA and CDR2 SQIVND (reference sequence). The CDR3 loop spans 14 amino acids. Trimming removed 8 bases at V and 3 bases at J, with 14 bases between. CDR3 in amino acids: CASGTDRSNQPQHF. Here the CDR3 DNA reads TGTGCCAGTGGAACGGACAGATCCAATCAGCCCCAGCATTTT.

The CDR3 is CASSPHPGLGGQNEQYF. CDR3 in DNA: TGTGCCAGCAGCCCCCATCCAGGACTAGGAGGGCAGAACGAGCAGTACTTC. This chain uses TRBV9 with TRBJ2-7, with 7 bases that match TRBD2. This CDR3 has 17 residues. V trimming: 4 bases; J trimming: 5 bases; junction bases outside the gene matches: 18. Germline CDR1 SGDLS, CDR2 YYNGEE.

The chain couples TRBV3-1 (or the pseudogene TRBV3-2) to TRBJ1-6; D is unresolved. Trimming removed 0 bases at V and 7 bases at J, with 13 bases between. The CDR3 consists of 16 residues. The V gene's germline CDR1 is LGHDT and CDR2 YNNKEL (reference sequence). This chain's CDR3 is CASSQDQGWRNSPLHF. The CDR3 DNA reads TGTGCCAGCAGCCAAGATCAAGGGTGGAGGAATTCACCCCTCCACTTT.

J is TRBJ2-7 and V is TRBV5-6, with TRBD2 identical over 9 bases. The V gene's germline CDR1 is SGHDT and CDR2 YYEEEE. This CDR3 comprises 16 residues. The J segment lost 4 bases and the V segment lost 4 bases, leaving 12 bases of the junction unmatched. The CDR3 bases are TGTGCCAGCAGCACCTCCCCTAGGACTAGCGCGTACGAGCAGTACTTC. It codes for CASSTSPRTSAYEQYF.

This chain joins TRBV15 and TRBJ1-5; D remains unclear. This CDR3 has 15 amino acids. Germline values: CDR1 LNHNV, CDR2 YYDKDF (reference sequence). V lost 6 bases to trimming and J lost 6 bases, with 18 bases between them. The CDR3 region is CATSQVPGGIQPQHF. In DNA form, the CDR3 reads TGTGCCACCAGTCAAGTCCCGGGAGGGATTCAGCCCCAGCATTTT.

This rearrangement joins TRBV5-4 to TRBJ1-2; a possible D gene is TRBD1 (5 bases). V was shortened by 1 base and J by 13 bases, with 14 bases between the two germline ends. The germline V gene encodes CDR1 SGHNT and CDR2 YYREEE (reference sequence). The length of the CDR3 is 12 residues. The chain's CDR3 is CASSLMGGGSTF. CDR3 in DNA: TGTGCCAGCAGCTTGATGGGGGGAGGTTCCACCTTC.

The chain has TRBV18 and TRBJ1-1; D perhaps matches TRBD1 (5 bases). V dropped 4 bases and J dropped 4 bases, with 22 bases sitting between them. The CDR3 totals 17 residues. Looked up from germline, CDR1 is KGHSH and CDR2 is LQKENI. The CDR3 DNA is TGTGCCAGCTCACAAACTCCGGGACTGGGGGGTAGCACTGAAGCTTTCTTT. It is translated as CASSQTPGLGGSTEAFF.

The chain is built from TRBV7-2 and TRBJ2-6; D not resolved. V dropped 2 bases and J dropped 0 bases, with 8 bases sitting between them. CDR1 is SGHTA and CDR2 is FQGNSA in the germline V gene. The CDR3 spans 16 residues. DNA for the CDR3: TGTGCCAGCAGCTTATTAGGAGTCTCTGGGGCCAACGTCCTGACTTTC. Amino acids: CASSLLGVSGANVLTF.

The chain recombines TRBV7-9 with TRBJ2-2; a possible D gene is TRBD2 (5 bases). This CDR3 contains 15 residues. V was clipped by 5 bases and J by 4 bases, with 14 bases between them. The germline V gene has CDR1 SEHNR and CDR2 FQNEAQ (reference sequence). The CDR3 region is CASSNRIEGTGELFF. The CDR3 coding sequence is TGTGCCAGCAGCAACCGAATAGAGGGCACCGGGGAGCTGTTTTTT. Combining the CDR3 with reference TRBV7-9 and TRBJ2-2 gives the whole variable domain DTGVSQNPRHKITKRGQNVTFRCDPISEHNRLYWYRQTLGQGPEFLTYFQNEAQLEKSRLLSDRFSAERPKGSFSTLEIQRTEQGDSAMYLCASSNRIEGTGELFFGEGSRLTVL.

The chain recombines TRBV7-2 with TRBJ1-1; possibly TRBD1 for D (6 bases). Germline loops: CDR1 SGHTA, CDR2 FQGNSA. The CDR3 sequence is 17 residues long. With 9 bases removed from V and 0 bases from J, the gap between germline ends came to 23 bases. The CDR3 DNA reads TGTGCCAGAAGTAACCGGGCGGACAGTCCTATGAACACTGAAGCTTTCTTT. It translates to CARSNRADSPMNTEAFF.

The chain has TRBV9 and TRBJ2-7; 7 bases fit TRBD1. V trimming: 3 bases; J trimming: 6 bases; junction bases outside the gene matches: 12. The germline V gene has CDR1 SGDLS and CDR2 YYNGEE. This CDR3 contains 15 residues. The CDR3 nucleotides read TGTGCCAGCAGCGACCTCTCCGGACAGGAAGGCGAGCAGTACTTC. Protein: CASSDLSGQEGEQYF.

V usage is TRBV4-1 and J usage is TRBJ2-1, with D possibly matching TRBD1 (6 bases). Germline-derived CDR1 and CDR2 are MGHRA and YSYEKL. This CDR3 spans 13 amino acids. With 2 bases removed from V and 8 bases from J, the gap between germline ends came to 10 bases. The CDR3 loop reads CASSQQTGYEQFF. The DNA for the CDR3 is TGCGCCAGCAGCCAACAAACAGGGTATGAGCAGTTCTTC.

The genes are TRBV13 and TRBJ2-7, with 7 bases that match TRBD1. Germline CDR1 and CDR2: PRHDT and FYEKMQ (reference sequence). The CDR3 totals 14 residues. The trim removed 5 bases at V and 5 bases at J, leaving 9 bases unmatched. For the CDR3, the DNA is TGTGCCAGCAGCACAACAGGGGATTACCACGAGCAGTACTTC. This gives the protein CASSTTGDYHEQYF.

The genes are TRBV19 and TRBJ1-5; perhaps TRBD1 as D (6 bases). The CDR3 has 14 amino acids. V dropped 5 bases and J dropped 1 base, with 9 bases sitting between them. CDR1 and CDR2 from the germline V gene are LNHDA and SQIVND (reference sequence). The CDR3 DNA is TGTGCCAGTAGTTACGGACAGAGCAATCAGCCCCAGCATTTT. As protein: CASSYGQSNQPQHF.

The chain uses TRBV5-1 and TRBJ1-1; weak D call: TRBD1 (5 bases). The CDR3 contains 11 residues. V lost 10 bases and J 1 base, leaving 8 bases between the germline ends. CDR1 is SGHRS, CDR2 YFSETQ, per germline. This CDR3 reads CADRGNTEAFF. CDR3 DNA: TGCGCCGATAGGGGGAACACTGAAGCTTTCTTT.

The chain employs TRBV28 and TRBJ1-6; tentatively, D is TRBD1 (5 bases). The V and J ends lost 5 bases and 7 bases respectively, with 9 bases between them. Germline lookup yields CDR1 MDHEN and CDR2 SYDVKM. CDR3 length equals 13 residues. CDR3 residues: CASSPGLNSPLHF. The CDR3 DNA follows: TGTGCCAGCAGTCCGGGACTAAATTCACCCCTCCACTTT.

As concerns this clone: The same CDR3 is also encoded by other DNA sequences in this sample. This sequence joins TRBV28 and TRBJ2-7; 10 positions match TRBD1. This CDR3 has 13 residues. The J segment lost 4 bases and the V segment lost 5 bases, leaving 2 bases of the junction unmatched. CDR1 is MDHEN, CDR2 SYDVKM, per germline. The CDR3, as DNA: TGTGCCAGCAGTCCGGGACAGGGGTACGAGCAGTACTTC. Translating it yields CASSPGQGYEQYF.

This chain uses TRBV28 with TRBJ2-1; TRBD2 matches at 7 bases. The CDR3 totals 17 residues. The trim removed 6 bases at V and 3 bases at J, leaving 14 bases unmatched. Germline V lookup: CDR1 MDHEN, CDR2 SYDVKM. CDR3 sequence (DNA): TGTGCCAGCAGCCGCCTCGTAGTAGCGGGCCGCTACAATGAGCAGTTCTTC. Translation: CASSRLVVAGRYNEQFF.

This chain joins TRBV19 and TRBJ1-2; maybe TRBD1 (6 bases). Germline lookup yields CDR1 LNHDA and CDR2 SQIVND (reference sequence). This CDR3 has 15 residues. V was cut by 8 bases and J by 6 bases, with 22 bases left in between. CDR3 amino acids: CASDGRMISGDGYTF. The DNA for the CDR3 is TGTGCCAGTGACGGTAGGATGATCTCAGGGGATGGCTACACCTTC.

The J gene is TRBJ2-3, the V gene TRBV14; TRBD2 matches 10 bases. The CDR3 extends over 14 amino acids. V lost 4 bases and J lost 7; bases outside the gene matches: 5. Germline CDR1 and CDR2: SGHDN and FVKESK. CDR3 sequence (DNA): TGTGCCAGCAGCCTAGCGGGGGGTCGGTATACGCAGTATTTT. Its protein product is CASSLAGGRYTQYF.

This chain joins TRBV27 and TRBJ2-7, with 7 bases matching TRBD1. The CDR3 spans 14 residues. V trimming: 3 bases; J trimming: 3 bases; junction bases outside the gene matches: 5. Germline CDR1 reads MNHEY; CDR2 reads SMNVEV (reference sequence). DNA for the CDR3: TGTGCCAGCAGTTTCTCCGACAGGGACTACGAGCAGTACTTC. It yields the protein CASSFSDRDYEQYF.

The V call is TRBV16, the J call TRBJ2-3, with 14 bases lining up with TRBD2. The J segment lost 2 bases and the V segment lost 4 bases, leaving 14 bases of the junction unmatched. Germline values: CDR1 KGHSY, CDR2 FQNENV. The CDR3 length is 20 residues. The CDR3 protein is CASSPFSGTSGSQFTDTQYF. Here the CDR3 DNA reads TGTGCCAGCAGCCCATTTTCCGGGACTAGCGGGAGCCAATTCACAGATACGCAGTATTTT.

The chain recombines TRBV5-1 with TRBJ2-1; 11 bases line up with TRBD1. The length of the CDR3 is 16 residues. Looked up from germline, CDR1 is SGHRS and CDR2 is YFSETQ. The J segment lost 7 bases and the V segment lost 4 bases, leaving 10 bases of the junction unmatched. As DNA, the CDR3 is TGCGCCAGCAGCCCGCGGACAGGGGGCCTGGGGAATGAGCAGTTCTTC. As protein: CASSPRTGGLGNEQFF.

This sequence joins TRBV12-3 or TRBV12-4 and TRBJ2-7; D perhaps matches TRBD2 (6 bases). The ends were cut back, 4 bases at V and 6 bases at J, with 13 bases in the middle. This CDR3 is 13 amino acids long. This chain's CDR3 is CASSYGGIGEQYF. For the CDR3, the DNA is TGTGCCAGCAGTTACGGGGGAATTGGCGAGCAGTACTTC.